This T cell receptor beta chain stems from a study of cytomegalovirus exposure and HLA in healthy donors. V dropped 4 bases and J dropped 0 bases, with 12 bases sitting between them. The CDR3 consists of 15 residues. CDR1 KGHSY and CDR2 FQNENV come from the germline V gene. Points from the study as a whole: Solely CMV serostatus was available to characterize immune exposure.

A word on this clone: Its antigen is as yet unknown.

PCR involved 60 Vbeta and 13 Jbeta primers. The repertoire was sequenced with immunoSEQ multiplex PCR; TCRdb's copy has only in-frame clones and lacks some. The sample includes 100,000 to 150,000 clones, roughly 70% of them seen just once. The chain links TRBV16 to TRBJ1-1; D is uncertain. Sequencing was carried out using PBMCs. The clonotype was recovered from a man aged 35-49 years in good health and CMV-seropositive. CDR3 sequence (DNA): TGTGCCAGCAGCCCAATTCCTGACATGAACACTGAAGCTTTCTTT. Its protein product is CASSPIPDMNTEAFF.